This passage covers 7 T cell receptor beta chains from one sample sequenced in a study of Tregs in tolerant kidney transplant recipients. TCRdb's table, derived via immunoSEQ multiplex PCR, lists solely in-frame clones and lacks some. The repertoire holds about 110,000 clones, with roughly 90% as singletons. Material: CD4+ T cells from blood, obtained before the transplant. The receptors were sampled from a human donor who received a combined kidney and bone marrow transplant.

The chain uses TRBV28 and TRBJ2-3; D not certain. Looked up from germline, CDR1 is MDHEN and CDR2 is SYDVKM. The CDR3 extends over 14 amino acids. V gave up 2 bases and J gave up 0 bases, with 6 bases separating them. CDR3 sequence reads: CASSLIDSTDTQYF. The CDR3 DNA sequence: TGTGCCAGCAGTTTAATAGATAGCACAGATACGCAGTATTTT. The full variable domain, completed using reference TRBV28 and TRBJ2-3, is DVKVTQSSRYLVKRTGEKVFLECVQDMDHENMFWYRQDPGLGLRLIYFSYDVKMKEKGDIPEGYSVSREKKERFSLILESASTNQTSMYLCASSLIDSTDTQYFGPGTRLTVL.

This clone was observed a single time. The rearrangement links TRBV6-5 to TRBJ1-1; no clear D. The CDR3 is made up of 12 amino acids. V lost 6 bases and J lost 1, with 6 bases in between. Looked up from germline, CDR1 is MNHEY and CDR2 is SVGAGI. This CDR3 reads CASSRGNTEAFF. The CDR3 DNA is TGTGCCAGCAGCCGCGGGAACACTGAAGCTTTCTTT.

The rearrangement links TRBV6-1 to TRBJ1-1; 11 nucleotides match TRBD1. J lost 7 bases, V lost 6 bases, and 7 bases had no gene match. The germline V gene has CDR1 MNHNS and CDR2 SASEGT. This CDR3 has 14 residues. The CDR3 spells CASSTRDRGVEAFF. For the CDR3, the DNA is TGTGCCAGCAGCACTCGGGACAGGGGGGTTGAAGCTTTCTTT.

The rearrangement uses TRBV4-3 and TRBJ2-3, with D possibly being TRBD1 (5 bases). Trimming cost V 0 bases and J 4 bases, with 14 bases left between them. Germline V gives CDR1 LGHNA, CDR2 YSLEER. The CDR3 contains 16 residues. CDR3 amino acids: CASSQDLGVTADTQYF. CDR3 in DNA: TGCGCCAGCAGCCAAGATCTAGGGGTTACGGCAGATACGCAGTATTTT.

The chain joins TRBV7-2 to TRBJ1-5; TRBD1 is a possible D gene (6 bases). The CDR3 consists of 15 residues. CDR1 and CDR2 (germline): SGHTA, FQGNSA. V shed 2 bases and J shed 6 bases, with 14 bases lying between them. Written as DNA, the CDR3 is TGTGCCAGCAGCTTACCTGGGGGCGCCGGTCAGCCCCAGCATTTT. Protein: CASSLPGGAGQPQHF.

Here the CDR3 reads CASNRLAGADEQYF. In DNA, the CDR3 is TGTGCCAGCAACCGACTAGCGGGAGCCGACGAGCAGTACTTC. This sequence joins TRBV6-6 and TRBJ2-7; 12 nucleotides agree with TRBD2. Germline CDR1 reads MNHNY; CDR2 reads SVGAGI (reference sequence). With V trimmed by 7 bases and J by 5 bases, 6 bases remained unmatched. This CDR3 spans 14 amino acids.

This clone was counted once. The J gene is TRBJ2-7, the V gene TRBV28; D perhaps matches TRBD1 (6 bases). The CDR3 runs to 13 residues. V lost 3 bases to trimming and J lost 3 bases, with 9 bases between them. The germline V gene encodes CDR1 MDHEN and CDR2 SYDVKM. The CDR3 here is CASSFGRGYEQYF. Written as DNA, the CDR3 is TGTGCCAGCAGTTTCGGCAGGGGCTACGAGCAGTACTTC.